These 30 T cell receptor beta chains were sequenced from one sample in a study of cytomegalovirus exposure and HLA in healthy donors. The method was immunoSEQ multiplex PCR; TCRdb's version includes in-frame clones alone and lacks a portion of them. The sample includes about 280,000 clones, around 85% of them seen just once. Sequences were obtained from PBMCs. These receptors came from a woman between 18 and 30 years old in good health and CMV-seronegative.

The chain couples TRBV18 to TRBJ1-2; D remains unclear. V lost 0 bases and J 8 bases, leaving 19 bases between the germline ends. The germline V gene encodes CDR1 KGHSH and CDR2 LQKENI. CDR3 length: 16 residues. The CDR3 loop is CASSPPGQSPGGGYTF. The CDR3 nucleotides are TGTGCCAGCTCACCACCAGGTCAAAGTCCCGGAGGGGGCTACACCTTC.

This rearrangement joins TRBV11-3 to TRBJ2-5; 9 nucleotides agree with TRBD2. This CDR3 has 15 residues. CDR1 SGHNT and CDR2 YENEEA come from the germline V gene. Unmatched junction bases numbered 10, after V lost 7 bases and J lost 4 bases. The CDR3 protein is CASTSSGEGRETQYF. The CDR3 DNA reads TGTGCCAGCACCTCTAGCGGGGAGGGACGAGAGACCCAGTACTTC. Full variable domain (outside the CDR3, taken from reference TRBV11-3 and TRBJ2-5): EAGVVQSPRYKIIEKKQPVAFWCNPISGHNTLYWYLQNLGQGPELLIRYENEEAVDDSQLPKDRFSAERLKGVDSTLKIQPAELGDSAVYLCASTSSGEGRETQYFGPGTRLLVL.

This clone was found a few times. This rearrangement joins TRBV2 to TRBJ1-5; 7 bases are shared with TRBD1. J was trimmed by 4 bases and V by 8 bases; bases with no gene match: 11. CDR3 length equals 15 residues. Germline CDR1 reads SNHLY; CDR2 reads FYNNEI. CDR3 in DNA: TGTGCCAGCTCGGAGAAGGGGGCCCTTAATCAGCCCCAGCATTTT. Translating it yields CASSEKGALNQPQHF.

This clone came up many times. V and J are TRBV4-3 and TRBJ1-4, with a tentative D call TRBD1 (5 bases). The V gene's germline CDR1 is LGHNA and CDR2 YSLEER. The CDR3 sequence is 17 residues long. Trimming cost V 1 base and J 7 bases, with 19 bases left between them. CDR3 region: CASSQGTPGRGGEKLFF. The CDR3 bases are TGCGCCAGCAGCCAAGGGACACCCGGAAGAGGTGGTGAAAAACTGTTTTTT.

The V gene is TRBV12-5, the J gene TRBJ2-2; D unresolved. The CDR3 has 11 amino acids. Trimming removed 2 bases at V and 7 bases at J, with 2 bases between. CDR1 is LGHNT, CDR2 FRNRAP, per germline. The CDR3 here is CASGLYGELFF. CDR3 DNA sequence: TGTGCTAGTGGTTTGTACGGGGAGCTGTTTTTT. The full variable domain, in which reference TRBV12-5 and TRBJ2-2 provide the parts outside the CDR3, is DARVTQTPRHKVTEMGQEVTMRCQPILGHNTVFWYRQTMMQGLELLAYFRNRAPLDDSGMPKDRFSAEMPDATLATLKIQPSEPRDSAVYFCASGLYGELFFGEGSRLTVL.

The CDR3 nucleotides read TGCGCCAGCAGCCGGCGCGGGGTGGGCAACGAGCAGTACTTC. Residues: CASSRRGVGNEQYF. This chain joins TRBV4-1 and TRBJ2-7; tentatively, D is TRBD2 (6 bases). Trimming pared 4 bases from V and 5 bases from J, leaving 15 bases between. Germline V gives CDR1 MGHRA, CDR2 YSYEKL. This CDR3 is 14 amino acids long.

The chain uses TRBV6-1 and TRBJ1-5, with D possibly matching TRBD1 (5 bases). The CDR3 runs 15 residues. The V gene lost 5 bases and the J gene lost 7 bases, with 18 bases spanning the gap. Per germline, CDR1 MNHNS and CDR2 SASEGT. Here the CDR3 reads CASSNQGPQVQPQHF. Here the CDR3 DNA reads TGTGCCAGCAGTAATCAGGGTCCCCAAGTCCAGCCCCAGCATTTT.

This clone came up once. CDR3 bases: TGTGCCAGCAGCTTTACCGGGACAGGATACAATGAGCAGTTCTTC. Amino acid sequence: CASSFTGTGYNEQFF. J is TRBJ2-1 and V is TRBV11-3, with 8 bases fitting TRBD1. This CDR3 is built from 15 residues. Germline CDR1 and CDR2: SGHNT and YENEEA. Trimming at V came to 3 bases and at J to 4 bases, leaving 5 bases not matched to a gene.

This chain links TRBV18 with TRBJ2-7, with D perhaps TRBD1 (5 bases). Germline V gives CDR1 KGHSH, CDR2 LQKENI. Trimming took off 0 bases at V and 6 bases at J, with 21 bases between the two ends. This CDR3 spans 17 amino acids. The CDR3 is CASSPPERERVRGEQYF. The CDR3 coding sequence is TGTGCCAGCTCACCACCGGAGCGTGAAAGGGTAAGGGGCGAGCAGTACTTC.

The count of this clone is one. The chain uses TRBV7-2 and TRBJ2-7; D is unclear. V lost 2 bases and J lost 2, with 7 bases in between. The germline V gene has CDR1 SGHTA and CDR2 FQGNSA. The CDR3 consists of 13 residues. DNA for the CDR3: TGTGCCAGCAGCTTATCAGAAACCTACGAGCAGTACTTC. It translates to CASSLSETYEQYF.

The rearrangement uses TRBV5-1 and TRBJ2-7; TRBD1 matches 8 bases. With V trimmed by 1 base and J by 0 bases, 6 bases remained unmatched. This CDR3 is built from 16 residues. Germline CDR1 is SGHRS and CDR2 is YFSETQ. CDR3 sequence: CASSLPRDRSSYEQYF. The CDR3 DNA follows: TGCGCCAGCAGCTTGCCCCGGGACAGGAGCTCCTACGAGCAGTACTTC.

CDR3 bases: TGTGCCAGCAGGACAGGTCCGGCCGGGGAGCTGTTTTTT. It codes for CASRTGPAGELFF. The chain has TRBV7-6 and TRBJ2-2; perhaps TRBD1 as D (6 bases). V was cut by 6 bases and J by 6 bases, with 11 bases left in between. Germline loops: CDR1 SGHVS, CDR2 FNYEAQ. This CDR3 has 13 residues. Using reference TRBV7-6 and TRBJ2-2 for the parts outside the CDR3, the full variable domain is GAGVSQSPRYKVTKRGQDVALRCDPISGHVSLYWYRQALGQGPEFLTYFNYEAQQDKSGLPNDRFSAERPEGSISTLTIQRTEQRDSAMYRCASRTGPAGELFFGEGSRLTVL.

The chain joins TRBV7-7 to TRBJ2-2, with TRBD2 identical over 9 bases. This CDR3 has 17 amino acids. The germline V gene has CDR1 SSHAT and CDR2 FNYEAQ (reference sequence). V was pared by 1 base and J by 5 bases, with 8 bases of the junction left unmatched. The CDR3 is CASSLGLREGLTGELFF. The CDR3 DNA reads as TGTGCCAGCAGCTTAGGTCTGCGGGAGGGCCTTACCGGGGAGCTGTTTTTT. Full variable domain (missing parts from reference TRBV7-7 and TRBJ2-2): GAGVSQSPRYKVTKRGQDVTLRCDPISSHATLYWYQQALGQGPEFLTYFNYEAQPDKSGLPSDRFSAERPEGSISTLTIQRTEQRDSAMYRCASSLGLREGLTGELFFGEGSRLTVL.

The V and J genes are TRBV19 and TRBJ2-2; D is perhaps TRBD2 (6 bases). The CDR3 loop spans 15 amino acids. Germline V gene lookup returns CDR1 LNHDA and CDR2 SQIVND (reference sequence). Trimming removed 6 bases from V and 8 bases from J, with 19 bases in between. The CDR3 spells CASRELANTPGELFF. CDR3 nucleotides: TGTGCCAGTAGGGAGCTAGCGAATACACCGGGGGAGCTGTTTTTT. The full variable domain, in which reference TRBV19 and TRBJ2-2 provide the parts outside the CDR3, is DGGITQSPKYLFRKEGQNVTLSCEQNLNHDAMYWYRQDPGQGLRLIYYSQIVNDFQKGDIAEGYSVSREKKESFPLTVTSAQKNPTAFYLCASRELANTPGELFFGEGSRLTVL.

The chain links TRBV5-1 to TRBJ1-2; D is possibly TRBD1 (6 bases). CDR3 size: 12 residues. Trimming removed 0 bases at V and 6 bases at J, with 6 bases between. The V gene's germline CDR1 is SGHRS and CDR2 YFSETQ. The CDR3 DNA sequence: TGCGCCAGCAGCTTGGACAGGGATGGCTACACCTTC. As protein: CASSLDRDGYTF.

CDR3 region: CASSPGLAGGPNTGELFF. CDR3 bases: TGTGCCAGCAGCCCGGGACTAGCGGGAGGGCCGAACACCGGGGAGCTGTTTTTT. The chain combines TRBV5-4 with TRBJ2-2; 16 positions agree with TRBD2. The CDR3 length is 18 residues. The ends lost 4 bases at V and 0 bases at J; junction bases unmatched: 3. Germline CDR1 is SGHNT and CDR2 is YYREEE (reference sequence).

The chain employs TRBV6-5 and TRBJ2-7, with D possibly being TRBD1 (5 bases). This CDR3 comprises 13 residues. Trimming pared 2 bases from V and 2 bases from J, leaving 7 bases between. Germline values: CDR1 MNHEY, CDR2 SVGAGI. The CDR3 is CASSYDRAYEQYF. The DNA of the CDR3 is TGTGCCAGCAGTTACGACAGAGCCTACGAGCAGTACTTC.

The gene calls are TRBV18 and TRBJ2-1, with TRBD2 matching 7 bases. The J segment lost 2 bases and the V segment lost 3 bases, leaving 10 bases of the junction unmatched. Germline V gene sequence: CDR1 KGHSH, CDR2 LQKENI. CDR3 length: 17 amino acids. The CDR3 sequence: CASSPRGAGEPYNEQFF. The DNA of the CDR3 is TGTGCCAGCTCACCCCGAGGGGCGGGAGAACCCTACAATGAGCAGTTCTTC.

CDR3 amino acids: CASSRTTQGGYGYTF. The CDR3 DNA is TGCGCCAGCAGCCGAACCACGCAGGGCGGCTATGGCTACACCTTC. V usage is TRBV5-1 and J usage is TRBJ1-2; possible D gene TRBD1, 5 bases. The CDR3 length is 15 residues. V was clipped by 4 bases and J by 4 bases, with 17 bases between them. Germline assignment: CDR1 SGHRS and CDR2 YFSETQ. The whole variable domain, remainder taken from reference TRBV5-1 and TRBJ1-2, is KAGVTQTPRYLIKTRGQQVTLSCSPISGHRSVSWYQQTPGQGLQFLFEYFSETQRNKGNFPGRFSGRQFSNSRSEMNVSTLELGDSALYLCASSRTTQGGYGYTFGSGTRLTVV.

This chain connects TRBV2 to TRBJ1-2; TRBD1 agrees at 7 bases. With 11 bases clipped from V and 2 bases from J, the junction kept 29 bases outside the gene matches. Per the germline V gene, CDR1 is SNHLY and CDR2 is FYNNEI. CDR3 size: 20 residues. The CDR3 here is CAPTSRTDRDRKFLNYGYTF. The CDR3 DNA reads as TGTGCCCCCACCAGCAGGACTGACCGGGACAGAAAATTTCTAAACTATGGCTACACCTTC. The full variable domain, rest sourced from reference TRBV2 and TRBJ1-2, is EPEVTQTPSHQVTQMGQEVILRCVPISNHLYFYWYRQILGQKVEFLVSFYNNEISEKSEIFDDQFSVERPDGSNFTLKIRSTKLEDSAMYFCAPTSRTDRDRKFLNYGYTFGSGTRLTVV.

V and J are TRBV6-6 and TRBJ1-2; no firm D call. Between the trimmed V and J ends, which lost 4 bases and 3 bases, there was a span of 18 bases. There are 16 residues in the CDR3. Germline V CDR1 and CDR2: MNHNY, SVGAGI (reference sequence). CDR3 sequence: CASSLQSPLGDYGYTF. In DNA, the CDR3 is TGTGCCAGCAGTTTACAGAGCCCTCTTGGCGACTATGGCTACACCTTC.

This clone is a singleton in its sample. The chain combines TRBV5-1 with TRBJ1-4; possibly TRBD1 for D (5 bases). CDR1 SGHRS and CDR2 YFSETQ come from the germline V gene. Trimming took 2 bases from V and 1 from J, leaving 9 bases between them. CDR3 length: 15 amino acids. As DNA, the CDR3 is TGCGCCAGCAGCTTCGGGGGTCAAACTAATGAAAAACTGTTTTTT. Translating gives CASSFGGQTNEKLFF.

With regard to this clone: Its ends do not fully match the called genes, so a read error is possible. The chain carries TRBV10-3 and TRBJ1-2, with 7 bases aligning to TRBD1. The CDR3 has 15 amino acids. The germline V gene encodes CDR1 ENHRY and CDR2 SYGVKD. The CDR3 protein is CAIRNALGQSPPLSF. Here the CDR3 DNA reads TGTGCCATCAGGAACGCCTTGGGACAGTCTCCCCCCCTTAGCTTC.

On this clone: Distinct nucleotide sequences in the sample also encode this CDR3. The rearrangement links TRBV5-6 to TRBJ1-5; D ambiguous. V shed 1 base and J shed 0 bases, with 8 bases lying between them. The V gene's germline CDR1 is SGHDT and CDR2 YYEEEE. The CDR3 spans 15 residues. The CDR3 region has the DNA TGTGCCAGCAGCTTGTCCCCTTATAGCAATCAGCCCCAGCATTTT. Protein product: CASSLSPYSNQPQHF.

The genes are TRBV29-1 and TRBJ2-5; D is undetermined. The CDR3 runs 12 residues. Germline V lookup: CDR1 SQVTM, CDR2 ANQGSEA. The ends were cut back, 4 bases at V and 0 bases at J, with 6 bases in the middle. Here the CDR3 reads CSVGRDQETQYF. For the CDR3, the DNA is TGCAGCGTTGGACGGGACCAAGAGACCCAGTACTTC.

This rearrangement joins TRBV14 to TRBJ2-7, with D perhaps matching TRBD1 (5 bases). The germline V gene encodes CDR1 SGHDN and CDR2 FVKESK. The CDR3 contains 15 residues. The ends were cut back, 1 base at V and 7 bases at J, with 17 bases in the middle. As DNA, the CDR3 is TGTGCCAGCAGCCAAGCGGCTATCGTGGGGCGGGAGCAGTACTTC. Protein sequence: CASSQAAIVGREQYF.

This chain links TRBV5-1 with TRBJ1-6; perhaps TRBD1 as D (5 bases). CDR3 length: 16 residues. CDR1 SGHRS and CDR2 YFSETQ come from the germline V gene. V was cut by 0 bases and J by 6 bases, with 13 bases left in between. The CDR3 nucleotides are TGCGCCAGCAGCTTGGCCTGGCAGGGAAGTAATTCACCCCTCCACTTT. This gives the protein CASSLAWQGSNSPLHF. The variable domain in full, completed from reference TRBV5-1 and TRBJ1-6, reads KAGVTQTPRYLIKTRGQQVTLSCSPISGHRSVSWYQQTPGQGLQFLFEYFSETQRNKGNFPGRFSGRQFSNSRSEMNVSTLELGDSALYLCASSLAWQGSNSPLHFGNGTRLTVT.

This sequence joins TRBV19 and TRBJ2-5; D gene unclear. V lost 7 bases, J lost 5 bases, and 14 bases lay in between. This CDR3 contains 13 residues. CDR1 and CDR2 (germline): LNHDA, SQIVND (reference sequence). The CDR3 is CASKALDVETQYF. As DNA, the CDR3 is TGTGCCAGTAAAGCGCTAGACGTGGAGACCCAGTACTTC.

The rearrangement links TRBV7-9 to TRBJ2-7, with TRBD1 identical over 7 bases. Germline lookup yields CDR1 SEHNR and CDR2 FQNEAQ (reference sequence). This CDR3 is built from 13 residues. Trimming at V came to 2 bases and at J to 5 bases, leaving 3 bases not matched to a gene. The CDR3, as DNA: TGTGCCAGCAGCTTAACAGGGGTCAACGAGCAGTACTTC. Amino acids: CASSLTGVNEQYF.

V usage is TRBV27 and J usage is TRBJ1-5; 9 bases match TRBD1. Germline CDR1 reads MNHEY; CDR2 reads SMNVEV (reference sequence). This CDR3 has 17 residues. Germline trimming cut 5 bases from V and 0 bases from J; bases unmatched to any gene: 8. The DNA for the CDR3 is TGTGCCAGCAGTGCAACCGGGACAGGGTATAGCAATCAGCCCCAGCATTTT. Amino acids: CASSATGTGYSNQPQHF.